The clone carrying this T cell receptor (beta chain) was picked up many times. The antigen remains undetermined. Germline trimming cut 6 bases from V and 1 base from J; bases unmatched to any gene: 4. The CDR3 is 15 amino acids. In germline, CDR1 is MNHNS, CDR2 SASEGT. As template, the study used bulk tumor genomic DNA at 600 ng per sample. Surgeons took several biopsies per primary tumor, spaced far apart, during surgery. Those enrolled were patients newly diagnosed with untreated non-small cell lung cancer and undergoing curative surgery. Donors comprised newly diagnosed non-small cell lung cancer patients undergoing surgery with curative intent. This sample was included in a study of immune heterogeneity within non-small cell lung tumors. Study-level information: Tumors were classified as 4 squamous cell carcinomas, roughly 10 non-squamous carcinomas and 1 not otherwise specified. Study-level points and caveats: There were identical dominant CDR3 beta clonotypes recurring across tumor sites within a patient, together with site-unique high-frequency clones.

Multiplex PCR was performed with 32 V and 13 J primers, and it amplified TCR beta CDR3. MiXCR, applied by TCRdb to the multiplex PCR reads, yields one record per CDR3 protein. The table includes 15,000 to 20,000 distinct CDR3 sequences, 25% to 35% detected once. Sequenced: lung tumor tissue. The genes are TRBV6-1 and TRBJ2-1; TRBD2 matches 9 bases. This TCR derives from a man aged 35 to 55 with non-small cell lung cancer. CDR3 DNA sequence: TGTGCCAGCAGCCCTAGCGGGGCATCCTACAATGAGCAGTTCTTC. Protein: CASSPSGASYNEQFF.